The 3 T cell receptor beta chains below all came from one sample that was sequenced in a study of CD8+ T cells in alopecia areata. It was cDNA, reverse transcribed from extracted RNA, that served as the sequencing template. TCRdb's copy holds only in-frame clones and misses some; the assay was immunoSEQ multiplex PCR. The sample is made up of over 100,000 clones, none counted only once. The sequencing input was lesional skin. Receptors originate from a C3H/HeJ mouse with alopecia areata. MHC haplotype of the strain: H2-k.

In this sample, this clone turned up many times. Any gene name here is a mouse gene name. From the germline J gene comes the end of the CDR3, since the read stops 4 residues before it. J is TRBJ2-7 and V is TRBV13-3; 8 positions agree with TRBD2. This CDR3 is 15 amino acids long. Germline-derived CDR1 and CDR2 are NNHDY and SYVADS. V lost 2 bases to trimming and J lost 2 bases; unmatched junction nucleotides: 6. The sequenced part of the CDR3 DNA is TGTGCCAGCAGTGACAAGGGGGGGCGCCCCTAT. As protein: CASSDKGGRPY. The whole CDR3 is CASSDKGGRPYEQYF.

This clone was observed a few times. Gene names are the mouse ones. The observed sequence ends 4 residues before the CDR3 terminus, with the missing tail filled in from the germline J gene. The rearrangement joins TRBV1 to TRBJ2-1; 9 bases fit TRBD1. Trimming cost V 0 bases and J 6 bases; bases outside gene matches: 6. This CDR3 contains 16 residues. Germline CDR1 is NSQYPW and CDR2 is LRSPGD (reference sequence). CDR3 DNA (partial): TGCACCTGCAGTGCAGAGGGGGACAGGGAGGGTGCT. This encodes CTCSAEGDREGA. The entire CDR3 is CTCSAEGDREGAEQFF.

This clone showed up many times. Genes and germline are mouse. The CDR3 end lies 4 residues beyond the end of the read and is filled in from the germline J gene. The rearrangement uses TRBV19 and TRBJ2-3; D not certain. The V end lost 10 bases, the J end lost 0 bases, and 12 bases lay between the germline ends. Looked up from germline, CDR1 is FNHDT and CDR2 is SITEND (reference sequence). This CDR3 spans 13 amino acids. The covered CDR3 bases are TGTGCCGCCGCCTGGCGTAGTGCAGAA. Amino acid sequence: CAAAWRSAE. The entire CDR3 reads CAAAWRSAETLYF.